This record concerns one T cell receptor beta chain sequence. This record comes from a study of blood T cell repertoires in COVID-19. Trimming cost V 3 bases and J 9 bases, with 9 bases left between them. This CDR3 contains 12 residues. Germline V gene sequence: CDR1 MGHRA, CDR2 YSYEKL. The table came from immunoSEQ multiplex PCR; TCRdb's copy has only in-frame clones and leaves some out. Of about 99,000 clones listed, around 88% are singletons. Sequenced sample: peripheral blood. The TCR comes from a man over 45 with COVID-19, enrolled during active disease. The chain carries TRBV4-1 and TRBJ1-5, with TRBD1 as a possible D gene (5 bases). The CDR3 bases are TGCGCCAGCAGCCACCCCGGGGGGCCCCAGCATTTT. Its protein is CASSHPGGPQHF.